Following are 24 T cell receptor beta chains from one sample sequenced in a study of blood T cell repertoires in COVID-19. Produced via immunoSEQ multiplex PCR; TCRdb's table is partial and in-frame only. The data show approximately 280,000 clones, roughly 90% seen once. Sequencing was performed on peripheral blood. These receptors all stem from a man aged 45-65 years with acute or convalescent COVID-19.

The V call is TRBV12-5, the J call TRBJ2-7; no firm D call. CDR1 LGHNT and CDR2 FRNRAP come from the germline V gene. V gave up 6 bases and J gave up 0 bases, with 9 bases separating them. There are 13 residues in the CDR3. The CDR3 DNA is TGTGCTAGTGGCTCAGCTAGCTCCTACGAGCAGTACTTC. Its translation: CASGSASSYEQYF.

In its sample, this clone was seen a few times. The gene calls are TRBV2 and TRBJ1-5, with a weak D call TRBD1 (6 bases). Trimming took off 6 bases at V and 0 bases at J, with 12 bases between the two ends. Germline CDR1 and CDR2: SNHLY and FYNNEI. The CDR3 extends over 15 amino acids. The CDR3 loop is CASRDGGSSNQPQHF. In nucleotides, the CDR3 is TGTGCCAGCAGGGATGGGGGCAGTAGCAATCAGCCCCAGCATTTT.

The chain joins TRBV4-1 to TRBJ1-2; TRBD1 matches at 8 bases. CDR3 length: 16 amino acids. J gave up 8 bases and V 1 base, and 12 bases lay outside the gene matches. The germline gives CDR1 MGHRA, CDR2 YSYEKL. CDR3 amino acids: CASSQGTGRTYRGYTF. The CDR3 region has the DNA TGCGCCAGCAGCCAAGGGACAGGGAGGACCTATAGGGGCTACACCTTC.

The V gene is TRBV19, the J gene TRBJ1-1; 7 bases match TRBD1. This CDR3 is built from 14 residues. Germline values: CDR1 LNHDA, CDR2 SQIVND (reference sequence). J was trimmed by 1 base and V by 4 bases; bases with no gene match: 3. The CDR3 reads CASSRGQSNTEAFF. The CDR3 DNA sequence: TGTGCCAGTAGTAGGGGACAGTCGAACACTGAAGCTTTCTTT. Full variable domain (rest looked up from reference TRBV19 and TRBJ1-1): DGGITQSPKYLFRKEGQNVTLSCEQNLNHDAMYWYRQDPGQGLRLIYYSQIVNDFQKGDIAEGYSVSREKKESFPLTVTSAQKNPTAFYLCASSRGQSNTEAFFGQGTRLTVV.

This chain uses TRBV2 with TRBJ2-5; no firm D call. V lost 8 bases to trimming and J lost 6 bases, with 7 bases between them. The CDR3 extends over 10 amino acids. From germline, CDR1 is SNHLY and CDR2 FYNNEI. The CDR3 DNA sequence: TGTGCCAGCTCTACGCAGACCCAGTACTTC. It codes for CASSTQTQYF.

The CDR3 here is CSVQISPIPFYGYTF. The CDR3 DNA is TGCAGCGTTCAGATCAGTCCGATACCATTCTATGGCTACACCTTC. The V gene is TRBV29-1, the J gene TRBJ1-2; D is unclear. Germline values: CDR1 SQVTM, CDR2 ANQGSEA. The CDR3 contains 15 residues. Deletions cut 5 bases from V and 4 bases from J, with 20 bases between.

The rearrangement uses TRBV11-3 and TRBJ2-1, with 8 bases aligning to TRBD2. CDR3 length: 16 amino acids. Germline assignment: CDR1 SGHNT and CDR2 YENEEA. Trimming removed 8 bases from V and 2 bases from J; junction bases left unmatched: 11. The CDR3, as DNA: TGTGCCAGCTCAACTGCCCGGGGGGGCACCTACAATGAGCAGTTCTTC. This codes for CASSTARGGTYNEQFF.

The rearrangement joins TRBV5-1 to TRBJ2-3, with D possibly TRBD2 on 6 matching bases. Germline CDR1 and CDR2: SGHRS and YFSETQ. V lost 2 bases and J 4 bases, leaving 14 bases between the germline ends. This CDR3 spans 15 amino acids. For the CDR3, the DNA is TGCGCCAGCAGCTTCCTAGCGACCCCTTCAGATACGCAGTATTTT. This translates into CASSFLATPSDTQYF.

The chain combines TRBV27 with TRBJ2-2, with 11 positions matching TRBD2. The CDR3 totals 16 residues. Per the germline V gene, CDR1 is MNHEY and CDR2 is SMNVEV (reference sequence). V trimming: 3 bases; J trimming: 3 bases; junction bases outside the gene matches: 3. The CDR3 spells CASSLPTSGDTGELFF. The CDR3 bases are TGTGCCAGCAGTTTGCCGACTAGCGGGGACACCGGGGAGCTGTTTTTT.

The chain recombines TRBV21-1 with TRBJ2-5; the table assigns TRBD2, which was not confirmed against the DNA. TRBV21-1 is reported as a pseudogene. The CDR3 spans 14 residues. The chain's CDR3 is CASSLTGGQETQYF. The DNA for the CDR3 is TGTGCCAGCAGCCTCACGGGGGGCCAAGAGACCCAGTACTTC.

The CDR3 is CASSLSTAYEQYF. The CDR3 DNA follows: TGCGCCAGCAGCTTGTCGACAGCCTACGAGCAGTACTTC. V and J are TRBV5-1 and TRBJ2-7; TRBD1 is a possible D gene (5 bases). Trimming removed 1 base at V and 2 bases at J, with 7 bases between. The V gene's germline CDR1 is SGHRS and CDR2 YFSETQ. This CDR3 contains 13 residues.

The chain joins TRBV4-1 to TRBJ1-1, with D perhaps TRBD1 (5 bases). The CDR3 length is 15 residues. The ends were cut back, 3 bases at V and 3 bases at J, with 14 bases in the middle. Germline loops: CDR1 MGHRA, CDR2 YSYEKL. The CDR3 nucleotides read TGCGCCAGCAGCCAGGAAGGTGCAGGGTACACTGAAGCTTTCTTT. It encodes CASSQEGAGYTEAFF.

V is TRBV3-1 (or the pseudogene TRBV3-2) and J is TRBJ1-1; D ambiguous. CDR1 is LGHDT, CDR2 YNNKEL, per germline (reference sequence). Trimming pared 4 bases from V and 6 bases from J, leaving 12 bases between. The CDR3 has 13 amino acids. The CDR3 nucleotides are TGTGCCAGCAGCCTTTCAGCGCTCGCTGAAGCTTTCTTT. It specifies CASSLSALAEAFF.

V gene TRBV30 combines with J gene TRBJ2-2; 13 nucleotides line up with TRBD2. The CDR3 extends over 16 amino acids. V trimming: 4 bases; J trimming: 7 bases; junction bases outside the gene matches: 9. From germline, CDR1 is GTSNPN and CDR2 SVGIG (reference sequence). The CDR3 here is CAWNPGLAGDGGELFF. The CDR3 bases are TGTGCCTGGAATCCAGGACTAGCGGGGGACGGCGGGGAGCTGTTTTTT.

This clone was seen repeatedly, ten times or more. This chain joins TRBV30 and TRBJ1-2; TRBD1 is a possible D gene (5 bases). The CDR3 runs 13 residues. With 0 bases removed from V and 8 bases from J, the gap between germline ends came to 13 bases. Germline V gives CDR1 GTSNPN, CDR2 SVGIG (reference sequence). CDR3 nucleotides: TGTGCCTGGAGTGTATCGGGGGAAGGGGGCTACACCTTC. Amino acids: CAWSVSGEGGYTF.

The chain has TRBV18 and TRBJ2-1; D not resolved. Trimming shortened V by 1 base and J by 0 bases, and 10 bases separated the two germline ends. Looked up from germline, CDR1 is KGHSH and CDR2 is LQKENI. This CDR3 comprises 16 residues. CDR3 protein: CASSPRQESSYNEQFF. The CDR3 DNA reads TGTGCCAGCTCACCACGGCAGGAAAGCTCCTACAATGAGCAGTTCTTC. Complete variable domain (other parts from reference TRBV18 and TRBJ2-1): NAGVMQNPRHLVRRRGQEARLRCSPMKGHSHVYWYRQLPEEGLKFMVYLQKENIIDESGMPKERFSAEFPKEGPSILRIQQVVRGDSAAYFCASSPRQESSYNEQFFGPGTRLTVL.

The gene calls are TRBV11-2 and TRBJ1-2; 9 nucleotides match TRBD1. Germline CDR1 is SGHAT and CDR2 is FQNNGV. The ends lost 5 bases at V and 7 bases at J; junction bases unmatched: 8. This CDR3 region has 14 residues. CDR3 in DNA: TGTGCCAGCAGCCGGGACAGGGAGGTCGGTGGCTACACCTTC. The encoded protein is CASSRDREVGGYTF.

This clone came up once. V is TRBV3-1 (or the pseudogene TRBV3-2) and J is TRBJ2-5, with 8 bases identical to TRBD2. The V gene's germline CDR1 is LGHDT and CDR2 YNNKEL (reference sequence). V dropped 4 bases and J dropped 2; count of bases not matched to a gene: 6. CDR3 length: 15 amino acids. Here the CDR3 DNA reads TGTGCCAGCAGCCTCCGGACTAGCCGTCAAGAGACCCAGTACTTC. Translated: CASSLRTSRQETQYF.

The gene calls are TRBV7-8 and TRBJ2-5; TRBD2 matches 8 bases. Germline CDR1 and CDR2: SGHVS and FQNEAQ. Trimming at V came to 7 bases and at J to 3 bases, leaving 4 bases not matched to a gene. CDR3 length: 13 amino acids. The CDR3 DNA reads TGTGCCAGCACCCTACTAGCGGAAGAGACCCAGTACTTC. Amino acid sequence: CASTLLAEETQYF.

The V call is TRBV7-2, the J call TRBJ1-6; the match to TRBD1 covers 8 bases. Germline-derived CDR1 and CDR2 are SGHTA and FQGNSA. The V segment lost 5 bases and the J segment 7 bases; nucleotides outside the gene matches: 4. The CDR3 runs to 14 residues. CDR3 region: CASSLGTGNSPLHF. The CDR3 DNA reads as TGTGCCAGCAGCCTAGGGACAGGAAATTCACCCCTCCACTTT.

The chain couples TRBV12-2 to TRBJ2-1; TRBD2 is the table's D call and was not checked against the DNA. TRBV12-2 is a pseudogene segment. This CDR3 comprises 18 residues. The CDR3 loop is CASRLGLAGELSYNEQFF. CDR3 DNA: TGTGCAAGTCGCTTAGGGCTAGCGGGGGAGTTGTCCTACAATGAGCAGTTCTTC.

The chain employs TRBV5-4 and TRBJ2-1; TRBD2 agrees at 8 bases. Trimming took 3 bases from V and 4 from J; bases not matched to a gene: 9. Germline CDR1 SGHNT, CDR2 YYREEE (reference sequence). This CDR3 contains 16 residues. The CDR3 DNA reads TGTGCCAGCAGCTCTGAGGAGCGGGGGCCGTACAATGAGCAGTTCTTC. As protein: CASSSEERGPYNEQFF.

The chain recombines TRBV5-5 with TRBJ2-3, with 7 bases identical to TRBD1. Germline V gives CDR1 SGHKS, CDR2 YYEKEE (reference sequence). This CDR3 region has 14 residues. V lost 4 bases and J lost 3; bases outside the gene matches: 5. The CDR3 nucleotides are TGTGCCAGCAGCAGATCGGGACAGACAGATACGCAGTATTTT. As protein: CASSRSGQTDTQYF.

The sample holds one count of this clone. CDR3 amino acids: CASSIAAGTNEKLFF. As DNA, the CDR3 is TGTGCCAGTAGTATAGCGGCCGGGACTAATGAAAAACTGTTTTTT. The chain couples TRBV19 to TRBJ1-4; D call uncertain. Per germline, CDR1 LNHDA and CDR2 SQIVND (reference sequence). This CDR3 contains 15 residues. V lost 1 base to trimming and J lost 2 bases, with 8 bases between them.